This is a list of T cell receptor beta chains from one sample in a study of blood T cell repertoires in COVID-19. Assay: immunoSEQ multiplex PCR; the TCRdb copy retains only in-frame clones and omits some. The repertoire has about 220,000 clones, just over 85% of them found once; the top ten carry roughly 14%. Sequenced material: PBMCs or T cells enriched from blood (not recorded which). These receptors were collected from a woman in her 50s with acute COVID-19. Each CDR3 is given with its conserved first and last residue. The D gene is left open where the match is weak. Clone size appears in some rows only: once, few, many, or a class for an expanded clone.

clone size: .
J gene: TRBJ1-4
D gene: .
V gene: TRBV7-2
CDR3 DNA: TGTGCCAGCAGCTTAGTCGGAGGGTTCAGTAATGAAAAACTGTTTTTT
CDR3 protein: CASSLVGGFSNEKLFF

clone size: .
J gene: TRBJ2-1
D gene: TRBD2
V gene: TRBV29-1
CDR3 DNA: TGCAGCGTGGGAGGGTGGAGCAAGCGGGAGGGCCAAAATGAGCAGTTCTTC
CDR3 protein: CSVGGWSKREGQNEQFF

clone size: .
J gene: TRBJ2-7
D gene: .
V gene: TRBV5-1
CDR3 DNA: TGCGCCAGCAGCTTGGCCGGGAGTCAAGAGCAGTACTTC
CDR3 protein: CASSLAGSQEQYF

clone size: .
J gene: TRBJ2-2
D gene: .
V gene: TRBV5-1
CDR3 DNA: TGCGCCAGCAGCTTGGTCGGGACTCTCACCGGGGAGCTGTTTTTT
CDR3 protein: CASSLVGTLTGELFF

clone size: .
J gene: TRBJ2-7
D gene: .
V gene: TRBV7-2
CDR3 DNA: TGTGCCAGCCTCAGCGGGTTGACCTACGAGCAGTACTTC
CDR3 protein: CASLSGLTYEQYF

clone size: once
J gene: TRBJ2-3
D gene: .
V gene: TRBV5-8
CDR3 DNA: TGTGCCAGCAGGTACACAGATACGCAGTATTTT
CDR3 protein: CASRYTDTQYF

clone size: .
J gene: TRBJ2-3
D gene: TRBD2
V gene: TRBV27
CDR3 DNA: TGTGCCAGCTCTTGGTCACTAGCGGGAGGGGGTGATACGCAGTATTTT
CDR3 protein: CASSWSLAGGGDTQYF

clone size: .
J gene: TRBJ1-2
D gene: .
V gene: TRBV6-5
CDR3 DNA: TGTGCCAGCCGGGGGGGTTATGGCTACACCTTC
CDR3 protein: CASRGGYGYTF

clone size: .
J gene: TRBJ2-3
D gene: TRBD2
V gene: TRBV3-1/TRBV3-2
CDR3 DNA: TGTGCCAGCAGCAGCGGACTAGCGGGAGGCGGAGGTACGCAGTATTTT
CDR3 protein: CASSSGLAGGGGTQYF

clone size: .
J gene: TRBJ2-5
D gene: .
V gene: TRBV7-8
CDR3 DNA: TGTGCCAGCAGCGGTCGACAGGGAGGTATGCTCGAACTAGAGACCCAGTACTTC
CDR3 protein: CASSGRQGGMLELETQYF

clone size: .
J gene: TRBJ1-5
D gene: .
V gene: TRBV5-8
CDR3 DNA: TGTGCCAGCAGCTTGTTCTCCCCTACGCAGCCCCAGCATTTT
CDR3 protein: CASSLFSPTQPQHF

clone size: .
J gene: TRBJ2-7
D gene: TRBD1
V gene: TRBV28
CDR3 DNA: TGTGCCAGCGGTCAACCGGGACAGGGTATCAGGAAGCAGTACTTC
CDR3 protein: CASGQPGQGIRKQYF

clone size: .
J gene: TRBJ1-5
D gene: .
V gene: TRBV28
CDR3 DNA: TGTGCCAGCAGCGGAGGACCGTACTTCAATCAGCCCCAGCATTTT
CDR3 protein: CASSGGPYFNQPQHF

clone size: .
J gene: TRBJ2-1
D gene: .
V gene: TRBV7-9
CDR3 DNA: TGTGCCAGCAGCTTAAGCGTACTAGGGAACAATGAGCAGTTCTTC
CDR3 protein: CASSLSVLGNNEQFF

clone size: .
J gene: TRBJ1-1
D gene: .
V gene: TRBV12-5
CDR3 DNA: TGTGCTAGTACCGGGGGTCCCCCAACTGAAGCTTTCTTT
CDR3 protein: CASTGGPPTEAFF

clone size: .
J gene: TRBJ2-7
D gene: .
V gene: TRBV9
CDR3 DNA: TGTGCCAGCAGCCCAGGGGGACTTGCCTACGAGCAGTACTTC
CDR3 protein: CASSPGGLAYEQYF

clone size: .
J gene: TRBJ2-7
D gene: .
V gene: TRBV27
CDR3 DNA: TGTGCCAGCAGTTCGACTTTCACGGCCTACGAGCAGTACTTC
CDR3 protein: CASSSTFTAYEQYF

clone size: once
J gene: TRBJ1-6
D gene: .
V gene: TRBV30
CDR3 DNA: TGTGCCTGGAGTGTACGGTACCTAACTTATAATTCACCCCTCCACTTT
CDR3 protein: CAWSVRYLTYNSPLHF

clone size: .
J gene: TRBJ2-1
D gene: .
V gene: TRBV7-2
CDR3 DNA: TGTGCCAGCAGGTCTCTAGCGATGAATGAGCAGTTCTTC
CDR3 protein: CASRSLAMNEQFF

clone size: .
J gene: TRBJ1-3
D gene: TRBD1
V gene: TRBV4-1
CDR3 DNA: TGCGCCAGCAGCCAAGACTGGACAGGGGCTGGAAACACCATATATTTT
CDR3 protein: CASSQDWTGAGNTIYF

clone size: .
J gene: TRBJ2-3
D gene: .
V gene: TRBV6-1
CDR3 DNA: TGTGCCAGCAGTGAAGGGCTAGCGAAAGATACGCAGTATTTT
CDR3 protein: CASSEGLAKDTQYF

clone size: .
J gene: TRBJ1-1
D gene: TRBD1
V gene: TRBV19
CDR3 DNA: TGTGCCAGTAGTAGAGACAGGGTTGAAGCTTTCTTT
CDR3 protein: CASSRDRVEAFF

clone size: .
J gene: TRBJ1-5
D gene: TRBD1
V gene: TRBV30
CDR3 DNA: TGTGCCTGGAGCCCAGGGACAGGGACTCAGCCCCAGCATTTT
CDR3 protein: CAWSPGTGTQPQHF

clone size: .
J gene: TRBJ2-1
D gene: .
V gene: TRBV30
CDR3 DNA: TGTGCCTGGAGTCGGGAAGTCAATGAGCAGTTCTTC
CDR3 protein: CAWSREVNEQFF

clone size: .
J gene: TRBJ2-1
D gene: .
V gene: TRBV4-1
CDR3 DNA: TGCGCCAGCAGCCAAAGCGGTTACAATGAGCAGTTCTTC
CDR3 protein: CASSQSGYNEQFF

clone size: .
J gene: TRBJ2-2
D gene: .
V gene: TRBV11-2
CDR3 DNA: TGTGCCAGTAGCTGGGGCGCGGTCACCGGGGAGCTGTTTTTT
CDR3 protein: CASSWGAVTGELFF

clone size: .
J gene: TRBJ2-5
D gene: .
V gene: TRBV6-1
CDR3 DNA: TGTGCCAGCAGTGAATTCGGCAGGGGTATAGGAGAGACCCAGTACTTC
CDR3 protein: CASSEFGRGIGETQYF

clone size: few
J gene: TRBJ2-1
D gene: TRBD2
V gene: TRBV7-3
CDR3 DNA: TGTGCCAGCGGACTAGCGGGAGTAGGTAATGAGCAGTTCTTC
CDR3 protein: CASGLAGVGNEQFF

clone size: .
J gene: TRBJ1-1
D gene: .
V gene: TRBV5-8
CDR3 DNA: TGTGCCAGCAGATATCCGCAGGGGTCCACTGAAGCTTTCTTT
CDR3 protein: CASRYPQGSTEAFF

clone size: once
J gene: TRBJ1-5
D gene: TRBD1
V gene: TRBV28
CDR3 DNA: TGTGCCAGCAGTTCCGGACAGGGGCGCCAGCCCCAGCATTTT
CDR3 protein: CASSSGQGRQPQHF

clone size: .
J gene: TRBJ2-3
D gene: TRBD2
V gene: TRBV11-2
CDR3 DNA: TGTGCCAGCAGCTTAAGACTAGCGGGTCTCACAGATACGCAGTATTTT
CDR3 protein: CASSLRLAGLTDTQYF

clone size: .
J gene: TRBJ1-1
D gene: .
V gene: TRBV19
CDR3 DNA: TGTGCCAGTAGTATAGATCAACAGGGAAACACTGAAGCTTTCTTT
CDR3 protein: CASSIDQQGNTEAFF

clone size: .
J gene: TRBJ2-1
D gene: .
V gene: TRBV19
CDR3 DNA: TGTGCCAGTAGTATGGGCAGAGCGGGGCAGTTCTTC
CDR3 protein: CASSMGRAGQFF

clone size: .
J gene: TRBJ2-1
D gene: TRBD2
V gene: TRBV11-1
CDR3 DNA: TGTGCCAGCAGCTTAGTTGGGGGAGGGCGGGTTGAGCAGTTCTTC
CDR3 protein: CASSLVGGGRVEQFF

clone size: .
J gene: TRBJ2-7
D gene: .
V gene: TRBV18
CDR3 DNA: TGTGCCAGCTCACCGGGAGTGCCCTACGAGCAGTACTTC
CDR3 protein: CASSPGVPYEQYF

clone size: .
J gene: TRBJ1-3
D gene: .
V gene: TRBV19
CDR3 DNA: TGTGCCAGTAGTTCACAGGGAACCCGCTCTGGAAACACCATATATTTT
CDR3 protein: CASSSQGTRSGNTIYF

clone size: .
J gene: TRBJ2-7
D gene: TRBD2
V gene: TRBV7-3
CDR3 DNA: TGTGCCAGCAGCTCCTCTGATCTGGCGGGAGTGGGGGAGCAGTACTTC
CDR3 protein: CASSSSDLAGVGEQYF

clone size: .
J gene: TRBJ2-7
D gene: TRBD2
V gene: TRBV5-6
CDR3 DNA: TGTGCCAGCAGCCGAGGCGGGGGGTACGGCTCCTACGAGCAGTACTTC
CDR3 protein: CASSRGGGYGSYEQYF

clone size: .
J gene: TRBJ1-1
D gene: TRBD1
V gene: TRBV24-1
CDR3 DNA: TGTGCCACCAGTGCCCGTAGACAGGGGGATATGAACACTGAAGCTTTCTTT
CDR3 protein: CATSARRQGDMNTEAFF

clone size: few
J gene: TRBJ2-7
D gene: .
V gene: TRBV7-8
CDR3 DNA: TGTGCCAGCAGGCGGGACCCCAGCTCCTACGAGCAGTACTTC
CDR3 protein: CASRRDPSSYEQYF

clone size: few
J gene: TRBJ2-7
D gene: .
V gene: TRBV25-1
CDR3 DNA: TGTGCCAGCAGTGAATCAGGACAGAGGACCTACGAGCAGTACTTC
CDR3 protein: CASSESGQRTYEQYF

clone size: .
J gene: TRBJ2-1
D gene: .
V gene: TRBV11-2
CDR3 DNA: TGTGCCAGCAGCTTAGATCCCCGACAGAACAATGAGCAGTTCTTC
CDR3 protein: CASSLDPRQNNEQFF